What follows is one TCR beta chain and its context. The data derive from a study of blood T cell repertoires in COVID-19. Study background: The United States, Italy and Spain provided the acute and convalescent COVID-19 samples. T cells, B-cell-depleted T cells, or PBMCs provided the cDNA or gDNA that served as material.

Original data processing: For nucleated cells, counts were estimated from reference gene primer amplification. This table comes from immunoSEQ multiplex PCR, and its TCRdb copy is limited to in-frame clones, with some not included. V, J and clone size were drawn from that table, and D and trimming were deduced from the DNA. Of just under 85,000 clones in the sample, 75% to 85% were seen once. The origin of this receptor is a woman at least 80 years old with acute or convalescent COVID-19. What was sequenced was peripheral blood.

CDR3 nucleotide sequence: TGTGCCAGCAGCCCCCGTGTAGCGGGCACCGGGGAGCTGTTTTTT. Protein: CASSPRVAGTGELFF. The genes are TRBV7-3 and TRBJ2-2; 7 bases are shared with TRBD2. This CDR3 has 15 amino acids. Germline-derived CDR1 and CDR2 are SGHTA and FQGTGA. V was pared by 5 bases and J by 4 bases, with 7 bases of the junction left unmatched.